This entry concerns a single T cell receptor beta chain. Its antigen is not known. Amplification used 60 Vbeta primers and 13 Jbeta primers. This table comes from immunoSEQ multiplex PCR, and its TCRdb copy is limited to in-frame clones, with some not included. The sample yields a few hundred thousand clones, about 70% seen once. This sample is part of a study of cytomegalovirus exposure and HLA in healthy donors. Across the whole study: Among several hundred genotyped donors, about 80% fell in the Caucasian-associated ancestry cluster. Findings of the study overall: Productive rates of about 87% or about 30% were seen for most TCR beta V segments in an earlier analysis.

With 0 bases removed from V and 3 bases from J, the gap between germline ends came to 20 bases. Germline V gives CDR1 GTSNPN, CDR2 SVGIG (reference sequence). There are 18 residues in the CDR3. This clonotype was sampled from a woman aged 25-40 years in good health and CMV-seronegative. The V call is TRBV30, the J call TRBJ1-4; D ambiguous. The sequencing sample was made of PBMCs. The CDR3 DNA sequence: TGTGCCTGGAGTGTAGGAACAGCAACCTATTGGGCTAATGAAAAACTGTTTTTT. Translating gives CAWSVGTATYWANEKLFF.